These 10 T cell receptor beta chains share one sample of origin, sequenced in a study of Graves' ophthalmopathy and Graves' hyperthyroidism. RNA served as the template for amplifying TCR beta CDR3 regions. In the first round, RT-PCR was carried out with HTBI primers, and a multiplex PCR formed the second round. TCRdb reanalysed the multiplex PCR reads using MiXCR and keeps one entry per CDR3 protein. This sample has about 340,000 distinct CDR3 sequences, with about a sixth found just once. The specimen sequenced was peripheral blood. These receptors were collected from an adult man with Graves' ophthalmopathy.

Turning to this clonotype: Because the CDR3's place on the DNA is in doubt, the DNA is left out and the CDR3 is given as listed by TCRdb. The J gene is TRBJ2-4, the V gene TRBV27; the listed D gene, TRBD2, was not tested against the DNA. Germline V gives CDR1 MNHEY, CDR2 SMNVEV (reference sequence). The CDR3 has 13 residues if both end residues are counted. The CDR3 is CACSAGGPDLQYF.

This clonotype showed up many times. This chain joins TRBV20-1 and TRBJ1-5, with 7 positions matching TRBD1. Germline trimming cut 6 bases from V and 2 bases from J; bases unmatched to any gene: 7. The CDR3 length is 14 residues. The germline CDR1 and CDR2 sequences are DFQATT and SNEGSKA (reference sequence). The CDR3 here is CSAAGTARNQPQHF. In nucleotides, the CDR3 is TGCAGTGCCGCCGGGACAGCTCGCAATCAGCCCCAGCATTTT.

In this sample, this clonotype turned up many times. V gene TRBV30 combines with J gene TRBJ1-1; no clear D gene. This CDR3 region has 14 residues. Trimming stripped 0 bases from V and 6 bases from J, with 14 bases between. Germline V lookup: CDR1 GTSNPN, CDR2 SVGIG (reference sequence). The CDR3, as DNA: TGTGCCTGGAGTGTACGTAGGTTGGGCGCTGAAGCTTTCTTT. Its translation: CAWSVRRLGAEAFF. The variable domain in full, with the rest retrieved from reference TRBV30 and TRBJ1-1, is SQTIHQWPATLVQPVGSPLSLECTVEGTSNPNLYWYRQAAGRGLQLLFYSVGIGQISSEVPQNLSASRPQDRQFILSSKKLLLSDSGFYLCAWSVRRLGAEAFFGQGTRLTVV.

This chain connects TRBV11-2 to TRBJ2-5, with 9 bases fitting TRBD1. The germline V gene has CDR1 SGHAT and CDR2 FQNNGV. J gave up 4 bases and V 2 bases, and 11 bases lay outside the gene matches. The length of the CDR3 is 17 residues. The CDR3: CASSLIGETGGAETQYF. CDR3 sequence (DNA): TGTGCCAGCAGCTTAATCGGGGAGACAGGGGGAGCAGAGACCCAGTACTTC.

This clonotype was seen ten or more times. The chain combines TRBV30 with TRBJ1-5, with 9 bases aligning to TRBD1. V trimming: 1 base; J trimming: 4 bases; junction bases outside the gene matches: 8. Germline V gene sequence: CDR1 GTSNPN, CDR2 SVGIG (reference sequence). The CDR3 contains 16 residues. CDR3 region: CAWSGGTGIGNQPQHF. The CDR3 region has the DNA TGTGCCTGGAGTGGAGGGACAGGGATCGGAAATCAGCCCCAGCATTTT.

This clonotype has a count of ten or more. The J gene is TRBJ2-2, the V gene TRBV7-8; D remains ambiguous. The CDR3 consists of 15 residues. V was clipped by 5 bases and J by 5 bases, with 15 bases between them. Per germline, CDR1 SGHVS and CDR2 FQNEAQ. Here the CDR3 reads CASSRGVAETGELFF. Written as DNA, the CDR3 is TGTGCCAGCAGCCGAGGAGTCGCGGAGACCGGGGAGCTGTTTTTT.

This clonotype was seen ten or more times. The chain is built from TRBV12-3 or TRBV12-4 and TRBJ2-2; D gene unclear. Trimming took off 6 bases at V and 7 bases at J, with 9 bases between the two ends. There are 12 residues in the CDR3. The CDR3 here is CASRISGGELFF. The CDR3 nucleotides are TGTGCCAGCAGAATCTCGGGCGGGGAGCTGTTTTTT.

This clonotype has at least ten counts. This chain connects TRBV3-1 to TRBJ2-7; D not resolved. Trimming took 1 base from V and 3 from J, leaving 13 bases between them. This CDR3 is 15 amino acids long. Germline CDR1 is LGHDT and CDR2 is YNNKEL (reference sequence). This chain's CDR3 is CASSQGPMASYEQYF. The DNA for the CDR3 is TGTGCCAGCAGCCAAGGCCCTATGGCGAGCTACGAGCAGTACTTC.

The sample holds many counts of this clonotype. CDR3 nucleotide sequence: TGTGCCAGCAGCTTAGGGCCGGAGGGGGAGCAGTACTTC. It encodes CASSLGPEGEQYF. V usage is TRBV11-2 and J usage is TRBJ2-7; TRBD2 might be the D (6 bases). V was clipped by 1 base and J by 7 bases, with 11 bases between them. Looked up from germline, CDR1 is SGHAT and CDR2 is FQNNGV. The length of the CDR3 is 13 residues.

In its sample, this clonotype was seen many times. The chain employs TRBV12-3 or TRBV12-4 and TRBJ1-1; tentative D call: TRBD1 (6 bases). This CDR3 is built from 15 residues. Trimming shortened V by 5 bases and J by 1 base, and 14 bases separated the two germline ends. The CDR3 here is CASSPAWTANTEAFF. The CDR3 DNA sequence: TGTGCCAGCAGTCCGGCTTGGACAGCGAACACTGAAGCTTTCTTT.